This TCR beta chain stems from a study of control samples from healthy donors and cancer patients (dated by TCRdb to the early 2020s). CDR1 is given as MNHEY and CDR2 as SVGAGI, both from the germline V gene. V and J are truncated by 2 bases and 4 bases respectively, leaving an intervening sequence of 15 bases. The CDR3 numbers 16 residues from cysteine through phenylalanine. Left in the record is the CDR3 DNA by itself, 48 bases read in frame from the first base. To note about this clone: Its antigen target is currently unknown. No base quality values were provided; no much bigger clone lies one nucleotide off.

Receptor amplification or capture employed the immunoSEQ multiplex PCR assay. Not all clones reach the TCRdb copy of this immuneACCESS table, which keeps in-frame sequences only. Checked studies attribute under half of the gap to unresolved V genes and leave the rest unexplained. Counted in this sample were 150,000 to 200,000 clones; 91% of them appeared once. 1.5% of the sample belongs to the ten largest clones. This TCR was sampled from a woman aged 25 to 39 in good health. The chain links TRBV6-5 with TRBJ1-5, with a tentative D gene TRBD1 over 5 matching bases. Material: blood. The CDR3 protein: CASSYGSGLGNQPQHF. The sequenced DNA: TGTGCCAGCAGTTACGGGTCAGGGCTGGGAAATCAGCCCCAGCATTTT.